These T cell receptor beta chains were read from a single sample in a study of type 1 regulatory T cells. Their antigens are not known. TCRdb passed the reads through MiXCR, listing each CDR3 protein once. The sample yields more than 50,000 distinct CDR3 sequences, over 50% seen once. What was sequenced was cultured non-Tr1 T cells, either the whole culture or a sorted T cell fraction (not recorded which). The receptor source for this set is a human donor in good health. The CDR3 runs from the conserved cysteine through the conserved F or W. Fields, in order: J gene, V gene, CDR3 protein.

TRBJ2-3,TRBV12-3/TRBV12-4,CASSRPDFTDTQYF
TRBJ2-1,TRBV7-3,CASSFSGRGPSEQFF
TRBJ2-1,TRBV5-1,CASRISGTNPNEQFF
TRBJ2-2,TRBV7-8,CASSTLAGGFGELFF
TRBJ2-2,TRBV20-1,CSAITEQTNVPGELFF
TRBJ1-6,TRBV5-1,CASSLRGTERDSPLHF
TRBJ1-5,TRBV19,CASRRLWDRVKQPQHF
TRBJ2-7,TRBV11-2,CASTLQGPSVYEQYF
TRBJ1-6,TRBV20-1,CIARDRGQANYNSPLHF
TRBJ2-1,TRBV4-1,CASSQDRFEHNEQFF
TRBJ2-1,TRBV5-4,CASSLPGTAYNEQFF
TRBJ2-3,TRBV20-1,CSASVSRTDTQYF
TRBJ2-5,TRBV9,CASSVLPGQGVGETQYF
TRBJ1-2,TRBV24-1,CATSGITGSGYTF
TRBJ2-7,TRBV7-2,CASSPEGLGEQYF
TRBJ2-7,TRBV20-1,CSAEPSGLPYEQYF
TRBJ2-1,TRBV5-1,CASSLGSGGPQFF
TRBJ2-2,TRBV5-1,CASSLPSAVTGELFF
TRBJ2-7,TRBV20-1,CSAPGGGYPYEQYF
TRBJ1-1,TRBV20-1,CSARDQTGGNTEAFF
TRBJ2-2,TRBV20-1,CSALQGPSGELFF
TRBJ1-1,TRBV5-1,CASSPGGQLTEAFF
TRBJ2-7,TRBV4-2,CASSQRAGTSGGFYEQYF
TRBJ1-2,TRBV28,CASRARDGYTF
TRBJ2-7,TRBV7-2,CASSLARAVYEQYF
TRBJ1-6,TRBV4-1,CASSQDQDLGGSPLHF
TRBJ2-2,TRBV20-1,CSATVQGLAGELFF
TRBJ1-2,TRBV20-1,CSAPDRGANYGYTF
TRBJ1-4,TRBV5-4,CASSHWRGQGNEKLFF
TRBJ1-2,TRBV11-2,CASSLTGNSFGYTF
TRBJ2-7,TRBV15,CATSRERAGGSYEQYF
TRBJ2-5,TRBV5-1,CASSLAASGPQETQYF
TRBJ2-7,TRBV7-9,CASSLAGGRDEPYF
TRBJ1-2,TRBV24-1,CATSWKPRDRGMDGYTF